The rows below give T cell receptor beta chains drawn from one sample of a study of shared clonotypes between healthy human individuals. Libraries were prepared by immunoSEQ multiplex PCR; TCRdb keeps only in-frame clonotypes and omits some of them. Of a few million clones in the sample, 90% to 96% were seen once. The sample consisted of naive CD4+ T cells sorted from blood. These receptors originate from a man aged 18 to 29 in good health. Each CDR3 is given with its conserved first and last residue. A D gene is named only where the DNA matches it firmly. The size field is filled for only some rows; it gives once, few, many or a size class.

V,J,size,D,CDR3,DNA
TRBV7-7,TRBJ2-2,-,-,CASSSAESNTGELFF,TGTGCTAGCAGCTCGGCCGAATCAAACACCGGGGAGCTGTTTTTT
TRBV5-1,TRBJ1-2,-,-,CASSLSKDYGYTF,TGCGCCAGCAGCTTGTCCAAAGACTATGGCTACACCTTC
TRBV4-1,TRBJ2-5,-,TRBD2,CASSVTSGRVGETQYF,TGCGCCAGCAGTGTCACTAGCGGGAGGGTCGGAGAGACCCAGTACTTC
TRBV9,TRBJ2-1,-,-,CASSVRLEGPYNEQFF,TGTGCCAGCAGCGTAAGACTAGAAGGGCCCTACAATGAGCAGTTCTTC
TRBV5-4,TRBJ1-5,-,TRBD1,CASSYTGGANQPQHF,TGTGCCAGCAGCTATACAGGGGGCGCGAATCAGCCCCAGCATTTT
TRBV4-1,TRBJ2-3,-,TRBD2,CASSPRPPRGGADTQYF,TGCGCCAGCAGCCCGCGTCCCCCGCGGGGGGGCGCAGATACGCAGTATTTT
TRBV9,TRBJ1-1,-,-,CASSPWGMNTEAFF,TGTGCCAGCAGCCCTTGGGGGATGAACACTGAAGCTTTCTTT
TRBV6-6,TRBJ1-2,-,-,CASTSGAPNYGYTF,TGTGCCAGCACCTCGGGGGCCCCTAACTATGGCTACACCTTC
TRBV6-6,TRBJ2-5,-,-,CASRTSPETQYF,TGTGCCAGCAGGACTAGTCCAGAGACCCAGTACTTC
TRBV6-5,TRBJ2-7,-,-,CASERGTEQYF,TGTGCCAGCGAGAGGGGGACCGAGCAGTACTTC
TRBV14,TRBJ2-7,-,TRBD1,CASSRQTGGTYEQYF,TGTGCCAGCAGCCGTCAGACAGGGGGGACCTACGAGCAGTACTTC
TRBV29-1,TRBJ2-7,-,-,CSVRKGSSSYEQYF,TGCAGCGTCCGCAAGGGCAGTAGCTCCTACGAGCAGTACTTC
TRBV27,TRBJ1-6,few,-,CASSSLPGEDNSPLHF,TGTGCCAGCAGTTCTCTCCCAGGGGAGGATAATTCACCCCTCCACTTT
TRBV5-4,TRBJ1-1,-,TRBD1,CASSLGGTGLGWAEAFF,TGTGCCAGCAGCTTGGGTGGGACAGGGCTAGGGTGGGCTGAAGCTTTCTTT
TRBV30,TRBJ2-7,-,-,CAWRAEGGQFYYEQYF,TGTGCCTGGAGAGCCGAGGGGGGGCAGTTCTACTACGAGCAGTACTTC
TRBV5-1,TRBJ1-1,once,TRBD1,CASSSLTGGLEAFF,TGCGCCAGCAGCTCACTGACAGGGGGCTTGGAAGCTTTCTTT
TRBV5-6,TRBJ1-2,-,-,CASSLSGGYTF,TGTGCCAGCAGCTTGTCCGGGGGCTACACCTTC